This T cell receptor beta chain was sequenced in a study of cytotoxic CD8 clonotypes in ibrutinib-treated CLL (dated by TCRdb to the early 2020s). In terms of the full investigation: The cohort included some 14 treatment-naive and under 13 relapsed/refractory patients; around 18 were IGHV unmutated. Partial responses were observed in about 24 patients and complete responses in 2; after a median follow-up of 68 months, remission was maintained in 14 patients and progression was observed in approximately 12. Samples at response were collected after a median of 12 months of treatment, with a range of about 6 to 36 months. Samples averaged approximately 260,000 productive templates and around 91,000 productive rearrangements. Of the approximately 90 participants in the trial, roughly 25 had longitudinal samples available. Cryopreserved peripheral blood mononuclear cells were obtained prior to treatment, at the time of response, and at either disease progression or sustained remission. Every remission and progressive disease sample was obtained while ibrutinib was still being received by the patients.

The goal of deep resolution MiSeq sequencing was a depth between 1 in 1 million and 1 in 200,000 T cells, and coverage averaged 10x per clonotype. The immunoSEQ hsTCRB Kit was used to generate the TCR beta libraries. In the authors' own workflow: ImmunoSEQ Data Assistant and ImmunoSEQ Analyzer were used for data analysis, and V, D and J genes were assigned according to IMGT definitions. Clonality, which ranges from 0 to 1, was calculated by subtracting the normalized Shannon entropy of productive rearrangement frequencies from one. Only overrepresented clonotypes making up at least 0.05% of each patient's repertoire were included in the public clonotype analysis. Some 12 age-matched healthy donor repertoires from immuneACCESS served as clonality controls. TCRdb carries this immuneACCESS record with in-frame sequences only. Its versions omit some clonotypes, under half of them owing to an unresolved V gene in the studies checked, with the rest unexplained. The DNA was the basis for D and trimming; V, J and clone size are from that table. This sample lists 110,000 to 150,000 clones; 77% were detected once. Jointly, the top ten make up less than 30% of the sample.

The germline V end is reduced by 0 bases and the J end by 6 bases; junction bases left unmatched: 6. The CDR3 starts with the cysteine, ends with the phenylalanine, and has 16 residues. Just the 48-base CDR3 DNA is kept, in frame starting at base 1. The CDR1 and CDR2 encoded by the germline V gene are MGHRA and YSYEKL. The investigation overall reported the following: Public clonotypes were found to be uncommon and were observed to contract or remain stable during treatment; the increase in clonality was shown to reflect expansion of private clonotypes at ibrutinib response. Baseline clonality exceeded that of age-matched healthy donors and correlated strongly with circulating CD8+ T-cell counts. Clonality increased at ibrutinib response, stayed stable in sustained remission, and fell back toward baseline at progression. Sustained-remission and progressing patients did not have matched sampling times, and lymph node repertoires were not examined.

In light of the paper, this sample's time point label describes: about a year on ibrutinib. For TCR beta library preparation, roughly 1.8 micrograms of genomic DNA was extracted from cryopreserved PBMCs. Longitudinal blood samples from CLL patients receiving ibrutinib monotherapy were subjected to high-throughput TCR beta sequencing. The patients were enrolled in a single-center, open-label phase 2 trial of ibrutinib monotherapy. Turning to this clone: No cognate antigen has been identified for it. The record has no base qualities; no much larger clone is one base away.

This sample comprised PBMCs, obtained after 12 months of ibrutinib treatment. Recombination linked TRBV4-1 to TRBJ2-2, with 8 bases matching TRBD1. The receptor comes from a human donor with chronic lymphocytic leukemia. The nucleotide sequence reads TGCGCCAGCAGCCAAGAGTTAACAGGGGGGCCCGGGGAGCTGTTTTTT. Its protein reads: CASSQELTGGPGELFF.